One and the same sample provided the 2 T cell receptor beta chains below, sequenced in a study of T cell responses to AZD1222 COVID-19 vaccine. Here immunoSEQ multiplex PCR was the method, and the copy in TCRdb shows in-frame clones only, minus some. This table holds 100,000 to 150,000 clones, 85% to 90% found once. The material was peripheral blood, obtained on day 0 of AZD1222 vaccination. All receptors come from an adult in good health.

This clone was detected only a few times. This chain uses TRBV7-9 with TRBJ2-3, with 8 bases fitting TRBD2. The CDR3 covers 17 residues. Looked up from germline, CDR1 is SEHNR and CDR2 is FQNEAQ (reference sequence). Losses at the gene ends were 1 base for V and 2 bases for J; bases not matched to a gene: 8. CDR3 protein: CASSLGGLAGNTDTQYF. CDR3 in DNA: TGTGCCAGCAGCTTAGGTGGGCTAGCGGGCAACACAGATACGCAGTATTTT.

CDR3 nucleotide sequence: TGTGCCAGTAGTATATCGGGCGGACATTTGGGGCTGTTTTTT. Translation: CASSISGGHLGLFF. The chain is built from TRBV19 and TRBJ1-4; tentatively, D is TRBD1 (5 bases). The CDR3 totals 14 residues. The V and J ends lost 2 bases and 14 bases respectively, with 18 bases between them. Germline CDR1 and CDR2: LNHDA and SQIVND (reference sequence).